These 14 T cell receptor beta chains share one sample of origin, sequenced in a study. TCRdb itself ran the RT-PCR reads through MiXCR, one entry per CDR3 protein. The sample lists almost 700,000 distinct CDR3 sequences, approximately 14% seen once, with 3% to 4.5% in the top ten. Sequenced input: memory CD4+ T cells from blood. These receptors all come from a female donor in good health, serving as a healthy control.

This clonotype showed up just a few times. V and J are TRBV28 and TRBJ2-2; a weak D match, TRBD2 (6 bases). The CDR3 runs to 16 residues. Germline V CDR1 and CDR2: MDHEN, SYDVKM. With 5 bases removed from V and 1 base from J, the gap between germline ends came to 14 bases. The CDR3 is CASSQILGGNTGELFF. CDR3 in DNA: TGTGCCAGCAGTCAAATCTTGGGGGGGAACACCGGGGAGCTGTTTTTT.

The chain couples TRBV18 to TRBJ1-1; unclear D gene. With 3 bases removed from V and 1 base from J, the gap between germline ends came to 6 bases. The CDR3 is made up of 13 amino acids. The germline CDR1 and CDR2 sequences are KGHSH and LQKENI. The CDR3 region is CASSPTENTEAFF. CDR3 nucleotide sequence: TGTGCCAGCTCACCGACGGAGAACACTGAAGCTTTCTTT.

This clonotype was recorded a few times. The chain has TRBV6-5 and TRBJ2-2; TRBD2 aligns across 8 bases. The CDR3 has 15 residues. V shed 2 bases, J shed 7 bases, and the junction held 6 bases outside the gene matches. The germline CDR1 and CDR2 sequences are MNHEY and SVGAGI. CDR3: CASSYHGLADGELFF. CDR3 nucleotide sequence: TGTGCCAGCAGTTACCACGGACTAGCTGACGGGGAGCTGTTTTTT.

This clonotype has ten or more counts. V is TRBV5-6 and J is TRBJ2-3; the D is unclear. The CDR3 spans 12 residues. Germline CDR1 and CDR2: SGHDT and YYEEEE. V was cut by 2 bases and J by 7 bases, with 8 bases left in between. The DNA of the CDR3 is TGTGCCAGCAGCTTTCCGGGTCATACGCAGTATTTT. This sequence encodes CASSFPGHTQYF.

This clonotype came up many times. The rearrangement links TRBV7-3 to TRBJ1-2, with D maybe TRBD1 (5 bases). Germline loops: CDR1 SGHTA, CDR2 FQGTGA. V lost 0 bases, J lost 3 bases, and 8 bases lay in between. The CDR3 contains 14 residues. CDR3 sequence reads: CASSLTRDDYGYTF. The CDR3 DNA follows: TGTGCCAGCAGCTTAACTCGGGACGACTATGGCTACACCTTC. The full variable domain, completed using reference TRBV7-3 and TRBJ1-2, is GAGVSQTPSNKVTEKGKYVELRCDPISGHTALYWYRQSLGQGPEFLIYFQGTGAADDSGLPNDRFFAVRPEGSVSTLKIQRTERGDSAVYLCASSLTRDDYGYTFGSGTRLTVV.

The V and J genes are TRBV12-3 or TRBV12-4 and TRBJ2-5, with a tentative D call TRBD2 (7 bases). The CDR3 extends over 16 amino acids. Trimming took 1 base from V and 5 from J, leaving 17 bases between them. In DNA, the CDR3 is TGTGCCAGCAGTTTAGGGGGGGGCACGCTAGGGGAGACCCAGTACTTC. This sequence encodes CASSLGGGTLGETQYF.

This sequence joins TRBV7-2 and TRBJ1-2; D may be TRBD1 (5 bases). Germline V gives CDR1 SGHTA, CDR2 FQGNSA. The CDR3 is made up of 15 amino acids. The V gene lost 1 base and the J gene lost 2 bases, with 11 bases spanning the gap. Written as DNA, the CDR3 is TGTGCCAGCAGCTTAGGGGTGGGGCTCAACTATGGCTACACCTTC. Amino acid sequence: CASSLGVGLNYGYTF.

In this sample, this clonotype turned up many times. CDR3 DNA sequence: TGCAGCGTTGAAGATCTCGGAGGGGCTAGCGGGAGCTACAATGAGCAGTTCTTC. This sequence encodes CSVEDLGGASGSYNEQFF. V gene TRBV29-1 combines with J gene TRBJ2-1, with 10 bases matching TRBD2. The junction had 11 bases not matched to a gene; V was cut back by 0 bases and J by 3 bases. The germline CDR1 and CDR2 sequences are SQVTM and ANQGSEA. The CDR3 length is 18 residues.

V is TRBV28 and J is TRBJ2-2; 7 bases map to TRBD1. The CDR3 is 14 amino acids. Trimming at V came to 4 bases and at J to 8 bases, leaving 7 bases not matched to a gene. Germline V gives CDR1 MDHEN, CDR2 SYDVKM. The CDR3 nucleotides are TGTGCCAGCAGTTCCGGACAGGAGTTGGGGGAGCTGTTTTTT. It codes for CASSSGQELGELFF.

This clonotype has more than one count but fewer than ten. V gene TRBV18 combines with J gene TRBJ2-7; 9 bases are a match to TRBD1. The CDR3 runs 14 residues. The ends lost 6 bases at V and 3 bases at J; junction bases unmatched: 6. Germline V lookup: CDR1 KGHSH, CDR2 LQKENI. CDR3: CASSTGTGNYEQYF. CDR3 DNA: TGTGCCAGCTCTACCGGGACAGGGAACTACGAGCAGTACTTC.

This clonotype was counted many times. The chain is built from TRBV14 and TRBJ2-2, with D unresolved. CDR3 length: 18 amino acids. Germline V gene lookup returns CDR1 SGHDN and CDR2 FVKESK. V shed 0 bases and J shed 0 bases, with 14 bases lying between them. Written as DNA, the CDR3 is TGTGCCAGCAGCCAAGATCGGCCGGCGGAAACGAACACCGGGGAGCTGTTTTTT. It codes for CASSQDRPAETNTGELFF.

The sample holds many counts of this clonotype. The rearrangement links TRBV6-5 to TRBJ2-7, with unresolved D. The V gene lost 0 bases and the J gene lost 0 bases, with 12 bases spanning the gap. The germline CDR1 and CDR2 sequences are MNHEY and SVGAGI. The CDR3 sequence is 16 residues long. The CDR3 DNA sequence: TGTGCCAGCAGTTACTCGACAAGGTCGGGCTCCTACGAGCAGTACTTC. This translates into CASSYSTRSGSYEQYF.

This rearrangement joins TRBV20-1 to TRBJ2-1; D gene uncertain. The CDR3 is 12 residues long. Per germline, CDR1 DFQATT and CDR2 SNEGSKA (reference sequence). With 3 bases removed from V and 9 bases from J, the gap between germline ends came to 12 bases. CDR3 coding DNA: TGCAGTGCTAGCCCCTTTAATACTGAGCAGTTCTTC. Its protein product is CSASPFNTEQFF.

Many counts were recorded for this clonotype. The chain combines TRBV6-2 or TRBV6-3 with TRBJ2-3, with 7 bases lining up with TRBD1. The CDR3 runs 14 residues. CDR1 and CDR2 from the germline V gene are MNHEY and SVGEGT. V gave up 7 bases and J gave up 0 bases; unmatched junction bases: 4. Here the CDR3 reads CASTRGQSTDTQYF. The CDR3 DNA reads as TGTGCCAGCACTCGGGGACAGAGCACAGATACGCAGTATTTT.